A single sample gave rise to the 18 T cell receptor beta chains below, sequenced in a study of cytomegalovirus exposure and HLA in healthy donors. Clones were sequenced by immunoSEQ multiplex PCR, and TCRdb holds only the in-frame ones, with some missing. The table lists 200,000 or so clones, 88% of them singletons. Material: PBMCs. These receptors all stem from a woman in her late teens or twenties in good health and CMV-seronegative.

The V call is TRBV19, the J call TRBJ1-4; D perhaps matches TRBD1 (6 bases). In germline, CDR1 is LNHDA, CDR2 SQIVND (reference sequence). Trimming removed 8 bases at V and 8 bases at J, with 12 bases between. This CDR3 is built from 12 residues. CDR3 DNA: TGTGCCAGTGCAGGGGTGGAGGAAAAACTGTTTTTT. Protein sequence: CASAGVEEKLFF.

The gene calls are TRBV5-1 and TRBJ2-1; 14 nucleotides align to TRBD2. The CDR3 has 17 amino acids. Germline CDR1 reads SGHRS; CDR2 reads YFSETQ. The trim removed 4 bases at V and 8 bases at J, leaving 11 bases unmatched. The DNA for the CDR3 is TGCGCCAGCAGCCCCGGGACTAGCGGGAGATTTTGGGATGAGCAGTTCTTC. Translated: CASSPGTSGRFWDEQFF.

The rearrangement joins TRBV6-5 to TRBJ2-4; 7 nucleotides match TRBD1. The V gene's germline CDR1 is MNHEY and CDR2 SVGAGI. Trimming took 4 bases from V and 11 from J; bases not matched to a gene: 11. There are 14 residues in the CDR3. The DNA for the CDR3 is TGTGCCAGCAGTTCCTCCGACAGGGCCCTCCTTCAGTACTTC. Translation: CASSSSDRALLQYF.

This chain connects TRBV29-1 to TRBJ1-2; D uncertain. The V end was cut by 4 bases, the J end by 5 bases, with 23 bases between. Germline assignment: CDR1 SQVTM and CDR2 ANQGSEA. This CDR3 spans 16 amino acids. The CDR3 DNA reads TGCAGCGTTGGCGACTTTGGGTCCAGATCCAATTATGGCTACACCTTC. It yields the protein CSVGDFGSRSNYGYTF.

The chain links TRBV6-7 to TRBJ1-3; TRBD1 matches at 7 bases. Being an ORF, TRBV6-7 has a function that is uncertain. The CDR3 spans 16 residues. V lost 4 bases and J lost 2; bases outside the gene matches: 8. The CDR3 DNA reads TGTGCCAGCAGTTCGACAGGGTCTAACCCTGGAAACACCATATATTTT. Protein: CASSSTGSNPGNTIYF.

V is TRBV29-1 and J is TRBJ1-1; D remains ambiguous. The germline gives CDR1 SQVTM, CDR2 ANQGSEA. V was shortened by 7 bases and J by 0 bases, with 9 bases between the two germline ends. This CDR3 is built from 12 residues. The chain's CDR3 is CSAQDMNTEAFF. The CDR3 coding sequence is TGCAGCGCCCAAGACATGAACACTGAAGCTTTCTTT.

The CDR3 bases are TGTGCCAGCAGCCCTCAAGCCGGTTGGCAGCCCCAGCATTTT. Translating it yields CASSPQAGWQPQHF. This rearrangement joins TRBV7-8 to TRBJ1-5, with D uncertain. This CDR3 contains 14 residues. Germline V lookup: CDR1 SGHVS, CDR2 FQNEAQ. V was shortened by 5 bases and J by 7 bases, with 15 bases between the two germline ends. Combining the CDR3 with reference TRBV7-8 and TRBJ1-5 gives the whole variable domain GAGVSQSPRYKVAKRGQDVALRCDPISGHVSLFWYQQALGQGPEFLTYFQNEAQLDKSGLPSDRFFAERPEGSVSTLKIQRTQQEDSAVYLCASSPQAGWQPQHFGDGTRLSIL.

The chain uses TRBV4-1 and TRBJ1-1, with D uncertain. Trimming cost V 1 base and J 4 bases, with 10 bases left between them. This CDR3 has 14 residues. Per germline, CDR1 MGHRA and CDR2 YSYEKL. The CDR3 bases are TGCGCCAGCAGCCAAGGCCGGGGTCCCACTGAAGCTTTCTTT. Translating it yields CASSQGRGPTEAFF.

This clone has only one observation. The J gene is TRBJ2-3, the V gene TRBV7-9; 14 nucleotides line up with TRBD2. Germline-derived CDR1 and CDR2 are SEHNR and FQNEAQ (reference sequence). Trimming cost V 3 bases and J 8 bases; bases outside gene matches: 10. The length of the CDR3 is 17 residues. CDR3 sequence (DNA): TGTGCCAGCAGCTTGGGGGGACTAGCGGGAGTGCCCCGTACGCAGTATTTT. This sequence encodes CASSLGGLAGVPRTQYF.

V usage is TRBV28 and J usage is TRBJ1-2, with 7 bases aligning to TRBD1. Trimming took 5 bases from V and 2 from J; bases not matched to a gene: 8. Germline V gene sequence: CDR1 MDHEN, CDR2 SYDVKM. This CDR3 spans 15 amino acids. CDR3 DNA sequence: TGTGCCAGCAGTACATACAGGGGCCGAAACTATGGCTACACCTTC. This encodes CASSTYRGRNYGYTF.

This clone came up once. J is TRBJ1-2 and V is TRBV7-2, with D hard to call. The CDR3 loop spans 14 amino acids. Trimming cost V 1 base and J 8 bases, with 14 bases left between them. The germline V gene has CDR1 SGHTA and CDR2 FQGNSA. The CDR3 protein is CASSLGGFGYGYTF. CDR3 in DNA: TGTGCCAGCAGCTTAGGCGGTTTTGGTTACGGCTACACCTTC.

The rearrangement uses TRBV28 and TRBJ2-1, with 11 bases matching TRBD2. CDR1 is MDHEN, CDR2 SYDVKM, per germline. V was pared by 6 bases and J by 5 bases, with 12 bases of the junction left unmatched. The CDR3 length is 17 residues. In DNA, the CDR3 is TGTGCCAGCAGGGGAAGTAGCGGGAGGGGTCTAGACAATGAGCAGTTCTTC. Translation gives CASRGSSGRGLDNEQFF.

The chain uses TRBV18 and TRBJ1-2; 8 nucleotides align to TRBD1. Trimming at V came to 3 bases and at J to 2 bases, leaving 2 bases not matched to a gene. Germline-derived CDR1 and CDR2 are KGHSH and LQKENI. The CDR3 extends over 14 amino acids. CDR3 DNA sequence: TGTGCCAGCTCACCCCGGGACAGGAACTATGGCTACACCTTC. This translates into CASSPRDRNYGYTF.

The chain employs TRBV30 and TRBJ1-3; D perhaps matches TRBD1 (5 bases). The CDR3 covers 14 residues. The germline CDR1 and CDR2 sequences are GTSNPN and SVGIG (reference sequence). With 3 bases removed from V and 1 base from J, the gap between germline ends came to 10 bases. The CDR3 DNA follows: TGTGCCTGGAGCGAGGGGACTTCTGGAAACACCATATATTTT. Its translation: CAWSEGTSGNTIYF. The complete variable domain, with remaining parts taken from reference TRBV30 and TRBJ1-3, reads SQTIHQWPATLVQPVGSPLSLECTVEGTSNPNLYWYRQAAGRGLQLLFYSVGIGQISSEVPQNLSASRPQDRQFILSSKKLLLSDSGFYLCAWSEGTSGNTIYFGEGSWLTVV.

This chain connects TRBV7-9 to TRBJ1-1; D gene uncertain. Looked up from germline, CDR1 is SEHNR and CDR2 is FQNEAQ (reference sequence). The CDR3 runs 14 residues. V lost 4 bases and J 1 base, leaving 10 bases between the germline ends. CDR3 in DNA: TGTGCCAGCAGCTCTAGCCTAGAGAACACTGAAGCTTTCTTT. This translates into CASSSSLENTEAFF.

The V gene is TRBV5-6, the J gene TRBJ2-7, with D possibly being TRBD2 (6 bases). Per germline, CDR1 SGHDT and CDR2 YYEEEE. CDR3 length equals 16 residues. The V end lost 2 bases, the J end lost 0 bases, and 15 bases lay between the germline ends. For the CDR3, the DNA is TGTGCCAGCAGCTTTTTCGCGGGGAGGAGCTCCTACGAGCAGTACTTC. This sequence encodes CASSFFAGRSSYEQYF.

The V gene is TRBV11-2, the J gene TRBJ2-2; no definite D call. Trimming cost V 1 base and J 4 bases, with 13 bases left between them. The germline V gene encodes CDR1 SGHAT and CDR2 FQNNGV. This CDR3 contains 16 residues. The CDR3 DNA is TGTGCCAGCAGCTTAGTTTCCGAACTACTCACCGGGGAGCTGTTTTTT. It specifies CASSLVSELLTGELFF.

CDR3 region: CASSLGTRDEKLFF. CDR3 nucleotide sequence: TGTGCCAGCAGTTTGGGGACAAGGGATGAAAAACTGTTTTTT. The J gene is TRBJ1-4, the V gene TRBV28, with D possibly being TRBD1 (6 bases). Between the trimmed V and J ends, which lost 3 bases and 6 bases, there was a span of 11 bases. CDR1 MDHEN and CDR2 SYDVKM come from the germline V gene. This CDR3 region has 14 residues.